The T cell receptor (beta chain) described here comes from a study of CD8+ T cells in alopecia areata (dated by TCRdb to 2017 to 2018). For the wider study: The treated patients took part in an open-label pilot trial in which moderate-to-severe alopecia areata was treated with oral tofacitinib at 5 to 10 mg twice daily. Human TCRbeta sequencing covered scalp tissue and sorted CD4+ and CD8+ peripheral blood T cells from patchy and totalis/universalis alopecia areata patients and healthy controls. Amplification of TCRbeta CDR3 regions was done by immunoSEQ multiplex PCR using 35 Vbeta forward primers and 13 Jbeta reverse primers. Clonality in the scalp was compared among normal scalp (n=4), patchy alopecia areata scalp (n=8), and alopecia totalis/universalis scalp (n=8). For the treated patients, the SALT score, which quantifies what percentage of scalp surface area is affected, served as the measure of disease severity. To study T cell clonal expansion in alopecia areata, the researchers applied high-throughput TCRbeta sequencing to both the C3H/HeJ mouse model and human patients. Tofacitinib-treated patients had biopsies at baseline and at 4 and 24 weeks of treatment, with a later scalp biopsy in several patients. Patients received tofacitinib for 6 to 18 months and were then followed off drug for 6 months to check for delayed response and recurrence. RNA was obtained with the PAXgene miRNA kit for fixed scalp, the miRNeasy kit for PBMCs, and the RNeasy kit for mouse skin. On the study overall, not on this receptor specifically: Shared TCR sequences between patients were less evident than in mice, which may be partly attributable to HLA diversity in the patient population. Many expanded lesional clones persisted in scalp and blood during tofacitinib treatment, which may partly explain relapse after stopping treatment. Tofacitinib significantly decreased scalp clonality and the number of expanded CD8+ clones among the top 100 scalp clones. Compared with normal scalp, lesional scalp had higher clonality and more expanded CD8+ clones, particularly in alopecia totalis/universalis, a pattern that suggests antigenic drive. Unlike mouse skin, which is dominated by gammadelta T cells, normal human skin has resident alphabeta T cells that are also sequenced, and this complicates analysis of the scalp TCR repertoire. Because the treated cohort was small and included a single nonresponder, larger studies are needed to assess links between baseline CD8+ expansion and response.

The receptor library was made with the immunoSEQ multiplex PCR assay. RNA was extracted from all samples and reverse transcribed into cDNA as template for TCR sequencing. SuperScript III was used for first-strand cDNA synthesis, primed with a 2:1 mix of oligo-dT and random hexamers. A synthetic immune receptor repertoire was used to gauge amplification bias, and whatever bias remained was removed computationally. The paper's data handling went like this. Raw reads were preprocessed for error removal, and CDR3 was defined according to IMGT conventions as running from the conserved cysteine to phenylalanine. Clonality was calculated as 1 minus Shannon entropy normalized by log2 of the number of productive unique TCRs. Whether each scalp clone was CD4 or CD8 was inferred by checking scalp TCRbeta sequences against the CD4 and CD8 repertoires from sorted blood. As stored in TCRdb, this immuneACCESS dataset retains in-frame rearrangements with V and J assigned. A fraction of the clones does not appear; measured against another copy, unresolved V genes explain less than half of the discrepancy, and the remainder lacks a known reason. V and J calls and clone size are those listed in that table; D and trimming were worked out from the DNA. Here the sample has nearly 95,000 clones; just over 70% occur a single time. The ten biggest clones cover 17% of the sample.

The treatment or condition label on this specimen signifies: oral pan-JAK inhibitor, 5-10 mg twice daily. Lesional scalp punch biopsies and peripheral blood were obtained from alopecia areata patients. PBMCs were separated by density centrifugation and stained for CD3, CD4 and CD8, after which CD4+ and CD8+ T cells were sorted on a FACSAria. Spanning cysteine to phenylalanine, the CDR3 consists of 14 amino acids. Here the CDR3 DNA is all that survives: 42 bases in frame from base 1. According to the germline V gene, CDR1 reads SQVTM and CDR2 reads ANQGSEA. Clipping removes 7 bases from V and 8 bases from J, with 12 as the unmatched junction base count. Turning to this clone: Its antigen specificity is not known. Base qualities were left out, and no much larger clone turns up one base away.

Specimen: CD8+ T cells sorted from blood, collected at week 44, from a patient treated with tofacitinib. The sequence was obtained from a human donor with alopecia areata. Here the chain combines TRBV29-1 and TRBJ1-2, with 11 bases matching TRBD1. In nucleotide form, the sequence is TGCAGCGCCGGATCGGACAGGGGGCTTTTCGGCTACACCTTC. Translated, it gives CSAGSDRGLFGYTF.